A single sample gave rise to the 24 T cell receptor beta chains below, sequenced in a study of blood T cell repertoires in COVID-19. Sequencing used immunoSEQ multiplex PCR; TCRdb keeps in-frame clones, though not all of them. Among around 100,000 clones, around 83% were seen once, and the ten largest hold 2.1%. Specimen: peripheral blood. Receptors were obtained from a human donor in a cohort sampled during active COVID-19.

This rearrangement joins TRBV24-1 to TRBJ1-4; the match to TRBD1 covers 8 bases. V trimming: 7 bases; J trimming: 0 bases; junction bases outside the gene matches: 9. This CDR3 spans 17 amino acids. Germline lookup yields CDR1 KGHDR and CDR2 SFDVKD. The CDR3: CATRVRTGRTTNEKLFF. The CDR3 region has the DNA TGTGCCACCAGGGTAAGGACAGGGCGCACAACTAATGAAAAACTGTTTTTT.

The chain uses TRBV7-9 and TRBJ2-3; D may be TRBD2 (6 bases). This CDR3 contains 14 residues. Deletions cut 5 bases from V and 4 bases from J, with 13 bases between. CDR1 is SEHNR and CDR2 is FQNEAQ in the germline V gene (reference sequence). The CDR3 DNA reads TGTGCCAGCAGCCTCCTTTGGGGGGCAGATACGCAGTATTTT. It is translated as CASSLLWGADTQYF.

The chain combines TRBV5-1 with TRBJ1-4; no reliable D call. Germline assignment: CDR1 SGHRS and CDR2 YFSETQ. The V end lost 0 bases, the J end lost 5 bases, and 5 bases lay between the germline ends. The CDR3 loop spans 13 amino acids. The CDR3 here is CASSLEPNEKLFF. The DNA for the CDR3 is TGCGCCAGCAGCTTGGAGCCAAATGAAAAACTGTTTTTT.

The chain couples TRBV15 to TRBJ2-1; TRBD1 aligns across 7 bases. This CDR3 has 17 amino acids. Germline CDR1 and CDR2: LNHNV and YYDKDF (reference sequence). With 2 bases clipped from V and 5 bases from J, the junction kept 12 bases outside the gene matches. This CDR3 reads CATSRNNEGARHNEQFF. CDR3 bases: TGTGCCACCAGCAGAAATAATGAGGGGGCGAGGCACAATGAGCAGTTCTTC.

This rearrangement joins TRBV27 to TRBJ2-4; D is perhaps TRBD2 (5 bases). V dropped 5 bases and J dropped 0 bases, with 26 bases sitting between them. This CDR3 is 20 amino acids long. Per germline, CDR1 MNHEY and CDR2 SMNVEV (reference sequence). The CDR3, as DNA: TGTGCCAGCAGTATAATTCGCCCGGGAACTACCTTCTCAGCCAAAAACATTCAGTACTTC. Amino acids: CASSIIRPGTTFSAKNIQYF.

The gene calls are TRBV19 and TRBJ2-7, with D possibly TRBD1 on 5 matching bases. Trimming stripped 6 bases from V and 2 bases from J, with 11 bases between. This CDR3 comprises 13 residues. Looked up from germline, CDR1 is LNHDA and CDR2 is SQIVND (reference sequence). This CDR3 reads CASSEQGAYEQYF. The CDR3 DNA follows: TGTGCCAGTAGCGAACAAGGGGCCTACGAGCAGTACTTC.

The V call is TRBV7-9, the J call TRBJ2-3; 15 bases align to TRBD2. V lost 5 bases to trimming and J lost 5 bases; unmatched junction nucleotides: 5. The CDR3 runs to 16 residues. Germline V lookup: CDR1 SEHNR, CDR2 FQNEAQ (reference sequence). The CDR3 loop is CASSVGLAGGLDTQYF. In DNA form, the CDR3 reads TGTGCCAGCAGCGTGGGACTAGCGGGGGGCCTAGATACGCAGTATTTT.

The rearrangement uses TRBV6-5 and TRBJ2-7, with D perhaps TRBD1 (6 bases). The CDR3 covers 15 residues. The germline gives CDR1 MNHEY, CDR2 SVGAGI. V lost 2 bases to trimming and J lost 2 bases, with 13 bases between them. The DNA of the CDR3 is TGTGCCAGCAGTTACCCGGACAGCATAACCTACGAGCAGTACTTC. The encoded protein is CASSYPDSITYEQYF.

The genes are TRBV18 and TRBJ2-1, with 9 bases identical to TRBD1. The V and J ends lost 5 bases and 8 bases, in that order; junction bases with no gene match: 10. In germline, CDR1 is KGHSH, CDR2 LQKENI. CDR3 length equals 15 residues. CDR3 loop: CASSAGTGSLDEQFF. The CDR3 DNA reads as TGTGCCAGCTCAGCCGGGACAGGGTCTTTGGATGAGCAGTTCTTC. Drawing the rest from reference TRBV18 and TRBJ2-1, the complete variable domain is NAGVMQNPRHLVRRRGQEARLRCSPMKGHSHVYWYRQLPEEGLKFMVYLQKENIIDESGMPKERFSAEFPKEGPSILRIQQVVRGDSAAYFCASSAGTGSLDEQFFGPGTRLTVL.

This chain connects TRBV28 to TRBJ1-5; TRBD1 might be the D (6 bases). Trimming left V 5 bases short and J 5 bases short, with 13 bases between. The CDR3 is made up of 14 amino acids. The germline V gene has CDR1 MDHEN and CDR2 SYDVKM. The CDR3 here is CASSEGHLDQPQHF. The CDR3, as DNA: TGTGCCAGCAGTGAGGGACATCTAGATCAGCCCCAGCATTTT.

This chain links TRBV7-9 with TRBJ2-5; D is possibly TRBD1 (5 bases). V lost 1 base and J 1 base, leaving 16 bases between the germline ends. Looked up from germline, CDR1 is SEHNR and CDR2 is FQNEAQ (reference sequence). The CDR3 covers 17 residues. In nucleotides, the CDR3 is TGTGCCAGCAGCTTAGTGGCAGGGTTCGGTCGCCAAGAGACCCAGTACTTC. It codes for CASSLVAGFGRQETQYF.

The chain's CDR3 is CASSLRQNYNEKLFF. The CDR3 region has the DNA TGTGCCAGCTCACTCCGACAGAACTACAATGAAAAACTGTTTTTT. This chain links TRBV18 with TRBJ1-4, with D maybe TRBD1 (5 bases). Germline V gene lookup returns CDR1 KGHSH and CDR2 LQKENI. The V end was cut by 4 bases, the J end by 5 bases, with 14 bases between. The CDR3 has 15 residues.

The chain recombines TRBV6-2 or TRBV6-3 with TRBJ2-5; no firm D call. Trimming stripped 4 bases from V and 1 base from J, with 10 bases between. The V gene's germline CDR1 is MNHEY and CDR2 SVGEGT. The CDR3 consists of 14 residues. For the CDR3, the DNA is TGTGCCAGCAGTTCTTACAGCTTCCAAGAGACCCAGTACTTC. This translates into CASSSYSFQETQYF.

The rearrangement uses TRBV9 and TRBJ1-1; weak D call: TRBD1 (5 bases). CDR3 length: 16 residues. Germline CDR1 SGDLS, CDR2 YYNGEE. The ends were cut back, 3 bases at V and 1 base at J, with 16 bases in the middle. The CDR3: CASSDGRARANTEAFF. CDR3 nucleotides: TGTGCCAGCAGCGACGGCCGGGCCAGGGCGAACACTGAAGCTTTCTTT.

The chain employs TRBV6-6 and TRBJ1-1, with no clear D. Germline CDR1 and CDR2: MNHNY and SVGAGI (reference sequence). V shed 5 bases and J shed 1 base, with 8 bases lying between them. The CDR3 covers 13 residues. CDR3 in DNA: TGTGCCAGCAGTAAATCAGGGAACACTGAAGCTTTCTTT. It translates to CASSKSGNTEAFF.

The gene calls are TRBV30 and TRBJ2-1, with 8 bases lining up with TRBD2. J was trimmed by 8 bases and V by 6 bases; bases with no gene match: 15. Germline CDR1 reads GTSNPN; CDR2 reads SVGIG (reference sequence). This CDR3 spans 15 amino acids. The CDR3 DNA reads TGTGCCTGCCTTATCGGCGGGGGGCCGGGCGATGAGCAGTTCTTC. Translation: CACLIGGGPGDEQFF. The complete variable domain, with remaining parts taken from reference TRBV30 and TRBJ2-1, reads SQTIHQWPATLVQPVGSPLSLECTVEGTSNPNLYWYRQAAGRGLQLLFYSVGIGQISSEVPQNLSASRPQDRQFILSSKKLLLSDSGFYLCACLIGGGPGDEQFFGPGTRLTVL.

V gene TRBV6-5 combines with J gene TRBJ1-6; 7 bases line up with TRBD1. Per the germline V gene, CDR1 is MNHEY and CDR2 is SVGAGI. The CDR3 consists of 15 residues. With V trimmed by 4 bases and J by 4 bases, 4 bases remained unmatched. The CDR3 bases are TGTGCCAGCAGTTTCCTACAGGGGTATAATTCACCCCTCCACTTT. It encodes CASSFLQGYNSPLHF.

The chain uses TRBV28 and TRBJ2-3, with 8 positions matching TRBD1. Germline V gene data show CDR1 as MDHEN and CDR2 as SYDVKM. The CDR3 consists of 17 residues. Germline trimming cut 6 bases from V and 2 bases from J; bases unmatched to any gene: 13. In DNA, the CDR3 is TGTGCCAGCAGGGAAAACGCTCCGGGACAGGACACAGATACGCAGTATTTT. Amino acid sequence: CASRENAPGQDTDTQYF.

In DNA, the CDR3 is TGTGCCAGCAGTTACGGTACCCAGCGAGCTAACTATGGCTACACCTTC. It translates to CASSYGTQRANYGYTF. This chain connects TRBV6-6 to TRBJ1-2; no reliable D call. The germline V gene encodes CDR1 MNHNY and CDR2 SVGAGI (reference sequence). The ends were cut back, 2 bases at V and 0 bases at J, with 13 bases in the middle. The CDR3 loop spans 16 amino acids.

This clone has just one count. J is TRBJ1-6 and V is TRBV30, with 7 bases aligning to TRBD1. The CDR3 runs to 13 residues. V trimming: 4 bases; J trimming: 10 bases; junction bases outside the gene matches: 7. CDR1 is GTSNPN and CDR2 is SVGIG in the germline V gene (reference sequence). Written as DNA, the CDR3 is TGTGCCTGGAAAGGACAGGCCCAGTCACCCCTCCACTTT. This codes for CAWKGQAQSPLHF.

The rearrangement uses TRBV19 and TRBJ1-1, with D tentatively TRBD1 (5 bases). The CDR3 extends over 15 amino acids. CDR1 and CDR2 from the germline V gene are LNHDA and SQIVND (reference sequence). Trimming took 7 bases from V and 0 from J, leaving 15 bases between them. CDR3 residues: CASTPQGLVNTEAFF. CDR3 DNA sequence: TGTGCCAGTACCCCCCAGGGTTTGGTGAACACTGAAGCTTTCTTT.

V usage is TRBV19 and J usage is TRBJ2-5, with D uncertain. Germline V gene sequence: CDR1 LNHDA, CDR2 SQIVND (reference sequence). There are 12 residues in the CDR3. V was trimmed by 4 bases and J by 2 bases, leaving 5 bases between them. CDR3 DNA: TGTGCCAGTAGTAATCAGCAAGAGACCCAGTACTTC. Encoded protein: CASSNQQETQYF. The whole variable domain, filled in from reference TRBV19 and TRBJ2-5, reads DGGITQSPKYLFRKEGQNVTLSCEQNLNHDAMYWYRQDPGQGLRLIYYSQIVNDFQKGDIAEGYSVSREKKESFPLTVTSAQKNPTAFYLCASSNQQETQYFGPGTRLLVL.

This chain's CDR3 is CASSFSLIYNEQFF. In DNA form, the CDR3 reads TGTGCCAGCAGCTTTAGCCTGATCTACAATGAGCAGTTCTTC. V usage is TRBV5-4 and J usage is TRBJ2-1, with D hard to call. Germline V lookup: CDR1 SGHNT, CDR2 YYREEE (reference sequence). V gave up 2 bases and J gave up 3 bases, with 9 bases separating them. The CDR3 is made up of 14 amino acids.

The rearrangement uses TRBV18 and TRBJ2-7, with D unclear. The V gene's germline CDR1 is KGHSH and CDR2 LQKENI. The CDR3 extends over 13 amino acids. Trimming cost V 3 bases and J 6 bases, with 12 bases left between them. CDR3 sequence: CASSPYAGFEQYF. The CDR3 coding sequence is TGTGCCAGCTCACCCTACGCCGGGTTCGAGCAGTACTTC.